This T cell receptor beta chain was sequenced in a study of cytomegalovirus exposure and HLA in healthy donors. Study findings and constraints: Most sequenced TCRs were rare (though some public TCRs occurred in many donors). The study recorded 160 or so TCR beta chains that were cytomegalovirus-associated. In a later analysis, first-cohort TCR clusters were found to tend to co-occur in the 120 validation repertoires.

To note about this clone: What it binds is unknown.

Libraries were prepared by immunoSEQ multiplex PCR; TCRdb keeps only in-frame clonotypes and omits some of them. The table shows approximately 160,000 clones, with around 96% occurring only once. The donors were members of the validation cohort, which comprised 120 subjects and was separate from the first cohort of some 680 subjects. Looked up from germline, CDR1 is SEHNR and CDR2 is FQNEAQ (reference sequence). The CDR3 loop spans 13 amino acids. The V end lost 5 bases, the J end lost 2 bases, and 9 bases lay between the germline ends. The rearrangement links TRBV7-9 to TRBJ1-1; perhaps TRBD1 as D (5 bases). The material sequenced was PBMCs. This clonotype originated in a woman between 18 and 29 years old in good health and CMV-seronegative. The CDR3 loop is CASSPRDNTEAFF. In DNA, the CDR3 is TGTGCCAGCAGCCCCAGGGATAACACTGAAGCTTTCTTT.